This T cell receptor beta chain was obtained from a study of blood T cell repertoires in COVID-19 (dated by TCRdb to about 2020). The study in broad terms: The collaborator samples originated in the United States, Italy and Spain and spanned the acute and convalescent phases of COVID-19. Samples came from the ongoing ImmuneRACE study (first 160 participants) plus 1,254 subjects from 6 global collaborators. Nearly every sample came with metadata listing a de-identified subject ID, COVID-19 status, age in years and sex. Subjects who had been exposed to COVID-19, were actively infected with it, or had recovered from it provided the deeply sampled blood TCRbeta repertoires that made up the dataset. Where available, HLA class I and class II types were taken from metadata supplied by the sample provider and were not determined by assay-based typing. The repertoires were released in a freely available public database meant as a resource for research on the immune response to SARS-CoV-2. The prospective study material was composed of cDNA or gDNA derived from T cells, B-cell-depleted T cells, or PBMCs.

From the cysteine through the phenylalanine, the CDR3 covers 13 amino acids. CDR3 DNA only is kept here, 39 bases in frame from base 1. For CDR1 and CDR2, the germline V gene (reference sequence) lists SEHNR and FQNEAQ. The germline V end is reduced by 6 bases and the J end by 7 bases; junction bases left unmatched: 6. Whole blood was collected in K2EDTA tubes by collaborating institutions according to the institutions' own protocols. For TCRbeta analysis, collaborators shipped samples as frozen whole blood, isolated PBMCs, or DNA extracted from either of those sample types. The research as a whole found: The quantity of clinical and demographic metadata differed by source and by participant and was supplied without curation.

TCRbeta CDR3 regions were amplified from genomic DNA by means of the immunoSEQ Assay, a bias-controlled multiplex PCR. Turning to the authors' computational methods: Within the assay, amplification of reference gene primers was used to estimate how many nucleated cells each sample contained. To quantify the absolute abundance of each unique TCRbeta CDR3 rearrangement, sequence reads were collapsed and filtered. For each sample, productive Simpson clonality was calculated as the square root of Simpson's diversity index over productive rearrangements. Sourced from immuneACCESS, this table was stored by TCRdb with only in-frame sequences that have V and J called. A share of the clones is absent; for the studies checked, an unresolved V gene accounts for under half, and the remainder has no known explanation. The V and J calls and clone size come from that table; D and trimming were worked out from the DNA. The sample includes 25,000 to 35,000 clones, with 91% observed a single time. The top ten clonotypes cover around 17% of the sample.

The sample holds a few counts of this clone. Its antigen specificity is not known. It has no much larger one-base neighbor in the sample; base qualities were not kept. The receptor chain draws on TRBV7-9 and TRBJ1-5; the central 7 bases match TRBD1. Source material: peripheral blood. This receptor was obtained from a human donor with active COVID-19. The donor label of this sample is uncertain. The CDR3 protein sequence reads: CASRADRTQPQHF. In nucleotide form, the sequence is TGTGCCAGCAGGGCGGACAGGACCCAGCCCCAGCATTTT.